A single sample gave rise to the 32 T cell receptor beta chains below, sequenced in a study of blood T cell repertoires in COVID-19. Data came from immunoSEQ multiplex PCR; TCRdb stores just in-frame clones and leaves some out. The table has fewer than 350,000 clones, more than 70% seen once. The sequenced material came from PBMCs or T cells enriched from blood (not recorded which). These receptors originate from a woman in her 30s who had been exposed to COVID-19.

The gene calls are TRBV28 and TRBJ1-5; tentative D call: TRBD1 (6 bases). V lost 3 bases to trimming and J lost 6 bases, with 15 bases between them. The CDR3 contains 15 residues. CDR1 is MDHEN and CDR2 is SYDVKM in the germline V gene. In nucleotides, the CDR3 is TGTGCCAGCAGTTTGTATCCGGGGGGCGTTCAGCCCCAGCATTTT. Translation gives CASSLYPGGVQPQHF. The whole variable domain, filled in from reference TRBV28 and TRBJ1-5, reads DVKVTQSSRYLVKRTGEKVFLECVQDMDHENMFWYRQDPGLGLRLIYFSYDVKMKEKGDIPEGYSVSREKKERFSLILESASTNQTSMYLCASSLYPGGVQPQHFGDGTRLSIL.

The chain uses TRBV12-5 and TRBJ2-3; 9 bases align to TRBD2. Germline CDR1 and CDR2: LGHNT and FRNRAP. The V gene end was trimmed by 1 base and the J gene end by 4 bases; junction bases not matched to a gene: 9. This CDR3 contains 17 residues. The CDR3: CASGLGERASGADTQYF. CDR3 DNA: TGTGCTAGTGGTTTGGGAGAGCGGGCTAGCGGGGCAGATACGCAGTATTTT.

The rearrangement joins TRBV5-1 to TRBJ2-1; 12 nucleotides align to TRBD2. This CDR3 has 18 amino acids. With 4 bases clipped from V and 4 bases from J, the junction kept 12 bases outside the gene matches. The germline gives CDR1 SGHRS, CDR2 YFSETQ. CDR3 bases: TGCGCCAGCAGCGACCCGACAAAGGGACTAGCGGGTTACAATGAGCAGTTCTTC. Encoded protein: CASSDPTKGLAGYNEQFF.

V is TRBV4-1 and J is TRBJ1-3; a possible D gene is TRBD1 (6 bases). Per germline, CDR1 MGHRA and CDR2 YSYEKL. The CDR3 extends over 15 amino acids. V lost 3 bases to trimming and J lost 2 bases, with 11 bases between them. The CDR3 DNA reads TGCGCCAGCAGCCATATGGACAGCCCTGGAAACACCATATATTTT. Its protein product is CASSHMDSPGNTIYF.

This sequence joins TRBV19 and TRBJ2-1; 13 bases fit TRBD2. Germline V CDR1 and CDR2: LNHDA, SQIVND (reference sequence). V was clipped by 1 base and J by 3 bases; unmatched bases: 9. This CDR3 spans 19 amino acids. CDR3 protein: CASSIVAPTSGRVYNEQFF. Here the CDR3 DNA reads TGTGCCAGTAGTATAGTTGCCCCTACTAGCGGGAGGGTCTACAATGAGCAGTTCTTC.

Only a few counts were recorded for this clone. The CDR3 protein is CASSLRQKGNTEAFF. CDR3 nucleotides: TGTGCCAGCAGTTTAAGACAGAAGGGGAACACTGAAGCTTTCTTT. The V call is TRBV27, the J call TRBJ1-1; maybe TRBD1 (5 bases). This CDR3 comprises 15 residues. Per germline, CDR1 MNHEY and CDR2 SMNVEV (reference sequence). V was cut by 2 bases and J by 1 base, with 11 bases left in between.

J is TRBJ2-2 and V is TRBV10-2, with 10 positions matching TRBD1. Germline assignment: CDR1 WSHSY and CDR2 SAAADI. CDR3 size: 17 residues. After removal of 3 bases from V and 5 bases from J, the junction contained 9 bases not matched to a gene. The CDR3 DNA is TGCGCCAGCAGTGACGGTTATCGGACAGGGGGGACCGGGGAGCTGTTTTTT. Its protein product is CASSDGYRTGGTGELFF.

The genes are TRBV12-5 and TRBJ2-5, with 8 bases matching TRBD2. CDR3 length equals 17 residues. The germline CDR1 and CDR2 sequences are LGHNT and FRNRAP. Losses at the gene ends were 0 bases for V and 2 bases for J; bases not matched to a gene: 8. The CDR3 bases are TGTGCTAGTGGTTTGGTACGGGCTAGCGGGCAACAAGAGACCCAGTACTTC. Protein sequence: CASGLVRASGQQETQYF. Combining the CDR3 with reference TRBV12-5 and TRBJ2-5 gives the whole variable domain DARVTQTPRHKVTEMGQEVTMRCQPILGHNTVFWYRQTMMQGLELLAYFRNRAPLDDSGMPKDRFSAEMPDATLATLKIQPSEPRDSAVYFCASGLVRASGQQETQYFGPGTRLLVL.

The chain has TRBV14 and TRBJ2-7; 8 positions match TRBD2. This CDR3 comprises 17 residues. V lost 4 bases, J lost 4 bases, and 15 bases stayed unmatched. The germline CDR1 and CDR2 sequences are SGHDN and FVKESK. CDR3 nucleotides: TGTGCCAGCAGCCCCCGGACTAGCTTTGGGTCTGGGTACGAGCAGTACTTC. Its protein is CASSPRTSFGSGYEQYF.

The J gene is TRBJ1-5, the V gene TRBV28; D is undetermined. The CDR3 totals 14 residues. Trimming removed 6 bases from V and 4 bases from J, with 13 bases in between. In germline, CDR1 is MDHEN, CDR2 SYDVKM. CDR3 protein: CASSGPGNNQPQHF. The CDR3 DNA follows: TGTGCCAGCAGCGGCCCGGGGAATAATCAGCCCCAGCATTTT.

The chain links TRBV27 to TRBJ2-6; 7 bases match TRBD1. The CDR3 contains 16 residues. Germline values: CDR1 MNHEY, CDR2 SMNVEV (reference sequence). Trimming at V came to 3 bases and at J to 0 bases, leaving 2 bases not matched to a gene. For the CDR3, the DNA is TGTGCCAGCAGTTTGACAGGGAGCTCTGGGGCCAACGTCCTGACTTTC. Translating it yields CASSLTGSSGANVLTF.

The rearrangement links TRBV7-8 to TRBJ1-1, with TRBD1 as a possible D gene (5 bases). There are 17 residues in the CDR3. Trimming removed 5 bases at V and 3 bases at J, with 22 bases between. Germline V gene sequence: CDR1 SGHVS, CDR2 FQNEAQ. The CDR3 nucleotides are TGTGCCAGCAGCCCAACCCGACAGCTCCTTGGCGACACTGAAGCTTTCTTT. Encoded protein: CASSPTRQLLGDTEAFF.

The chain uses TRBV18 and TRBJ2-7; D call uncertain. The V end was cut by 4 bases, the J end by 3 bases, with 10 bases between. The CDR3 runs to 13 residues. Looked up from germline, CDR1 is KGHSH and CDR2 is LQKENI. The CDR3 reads CASSLQEYYEQYF. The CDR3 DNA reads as TGTGCCAGCTCACTGCAGGAATACTACGAGCAGTACTTC.

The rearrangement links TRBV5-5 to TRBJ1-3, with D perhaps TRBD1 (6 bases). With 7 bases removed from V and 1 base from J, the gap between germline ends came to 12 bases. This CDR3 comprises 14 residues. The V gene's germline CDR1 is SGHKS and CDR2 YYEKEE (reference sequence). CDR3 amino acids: CASFRQGSGNTIYF. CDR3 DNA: TGTGCCAGCTTTCGGCAGGGGTCTGGAAACACCATATATTTT.

CDR3 DNA: TGTGCCAGCGGGGGGGAGGCCCTCCACTTT. Its translation: CASGGEALHF. The chain combines TRBV28 with TRBJ1-6; weak D call: TRBD1 (5 bases). V dropped 8 bases and J dropped 14 bases, with 10 bases sitting between them. Germline loops: CDR1 MDHEN, CDR2 SYDVKM. The CDR3 has 10 amino acids.

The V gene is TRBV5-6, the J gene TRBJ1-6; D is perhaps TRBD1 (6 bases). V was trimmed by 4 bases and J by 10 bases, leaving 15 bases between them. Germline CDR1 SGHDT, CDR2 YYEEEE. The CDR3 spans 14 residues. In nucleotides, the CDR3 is TGTGCCAGCAGCCGGGCCACAGGGCGATCACCCCTCCACTTT. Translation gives CASSRATGRSPLHF.

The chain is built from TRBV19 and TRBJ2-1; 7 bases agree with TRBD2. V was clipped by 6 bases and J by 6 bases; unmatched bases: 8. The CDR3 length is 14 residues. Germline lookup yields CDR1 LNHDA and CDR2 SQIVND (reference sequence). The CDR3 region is CASRLGGGLNEQFF. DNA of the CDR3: TGTGCCAGTAGACTGGGGGGGGGACTCAATGAGCAGTTCTTC. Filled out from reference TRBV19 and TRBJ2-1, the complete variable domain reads DGGITQSPKYLFRKEGQNVTLSCEQNLNHDAMYWYRQDPGQGLRLIYYSQIVNDFQKGDIAEGYSVSREKKESFPLTVTSAQKNPTAFYLCASRLGGGLNEQFFGPGTRLTVL.

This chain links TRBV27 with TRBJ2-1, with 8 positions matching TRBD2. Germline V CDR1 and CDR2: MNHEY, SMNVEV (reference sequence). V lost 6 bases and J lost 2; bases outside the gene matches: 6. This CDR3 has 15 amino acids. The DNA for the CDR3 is TGTGCCAGCAGCATTAGCGGGGCCGCCTACAATGAGCAGTTCTTC. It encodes CASSISGAAYNEQFF.

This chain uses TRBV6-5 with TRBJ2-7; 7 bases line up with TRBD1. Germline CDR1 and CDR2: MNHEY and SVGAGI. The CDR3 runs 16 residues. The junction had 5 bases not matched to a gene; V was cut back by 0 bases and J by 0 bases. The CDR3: CASSYSPDRISYEQYF. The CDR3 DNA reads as TGTGCCAGCAGTTACTCGCCGGACAGGATCTCCTACGAGCAGTACTTC.

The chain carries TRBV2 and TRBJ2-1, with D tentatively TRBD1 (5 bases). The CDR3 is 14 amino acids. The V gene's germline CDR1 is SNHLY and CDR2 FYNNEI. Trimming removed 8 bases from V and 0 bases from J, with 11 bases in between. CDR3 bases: TGTGCCAGCGGAGACAGTTACTCCTACAATGAGCAGTTCTTC. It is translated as CASGDSYSYNEQFF.

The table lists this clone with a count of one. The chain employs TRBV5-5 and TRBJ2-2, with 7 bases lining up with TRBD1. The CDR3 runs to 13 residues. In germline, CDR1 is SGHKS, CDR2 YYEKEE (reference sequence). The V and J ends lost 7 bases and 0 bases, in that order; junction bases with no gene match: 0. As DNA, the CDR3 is TGTGCCAGCGGGACAGCGAACACCGGGGAGCTGTTTTTT. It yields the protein CASGTANTGELFF.

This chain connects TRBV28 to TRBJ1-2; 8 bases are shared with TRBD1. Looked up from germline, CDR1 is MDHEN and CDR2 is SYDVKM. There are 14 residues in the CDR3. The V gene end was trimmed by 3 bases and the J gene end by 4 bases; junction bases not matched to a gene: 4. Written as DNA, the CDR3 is TGTGCCAGCAGTTTGAGGGACAGGAGCTATGGCTACACCTTC. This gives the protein CASSLRDRSYGYTF.

In nucleotides, the CDR3 is TGTGCCGCGGGGGGGGGCTACGAGCAGTACTTC. Its protein product is CAAGGGYEQYF. The genes are TRBV27 and TRBJ2-7; 9 bases are shared with TRBD2. The V and J ends lost 11 bases and 3 bases, in that order; junction bases with no gene match: 2. The CDR3 length is 11 residues. The germline CDR1 and CDR2 sequences are MNHEY and SMNVEV (reference sequence).

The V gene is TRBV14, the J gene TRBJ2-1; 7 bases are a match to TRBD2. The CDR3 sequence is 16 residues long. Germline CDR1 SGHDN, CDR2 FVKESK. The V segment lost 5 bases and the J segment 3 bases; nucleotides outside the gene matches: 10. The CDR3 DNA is TGTGCCAGCAGCGACCGAGGGAGGGCCGGCTACAATGAGCAGTTCTTC. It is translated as CASSDRGRAGYNEQFF.

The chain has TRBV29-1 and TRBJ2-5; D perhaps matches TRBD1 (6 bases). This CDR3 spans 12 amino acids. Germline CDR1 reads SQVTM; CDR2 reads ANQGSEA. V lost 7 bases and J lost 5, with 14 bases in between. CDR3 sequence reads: CSALRGWETQYF. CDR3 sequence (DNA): TGCAGCGCCCTCAGGGGTTGGGAGACCCAGTACTTC.

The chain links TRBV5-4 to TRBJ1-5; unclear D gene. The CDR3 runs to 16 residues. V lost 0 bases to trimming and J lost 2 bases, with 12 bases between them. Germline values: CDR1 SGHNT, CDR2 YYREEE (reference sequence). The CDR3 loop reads CASSLGGFGGNQPQHF. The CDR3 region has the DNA TGTGCCAGCAGCTTGGGAGGGTTTGGCGGCAATCAGCCCCAGCATTTT.

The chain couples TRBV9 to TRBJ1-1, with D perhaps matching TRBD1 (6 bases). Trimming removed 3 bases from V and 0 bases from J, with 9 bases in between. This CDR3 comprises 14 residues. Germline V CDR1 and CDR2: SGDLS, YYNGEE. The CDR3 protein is CASSGGQLNTEAFF. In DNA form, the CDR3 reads TGTGCCAGCAGCGGCGGACAGCTGAACACTGAAGCTTTCTTT.

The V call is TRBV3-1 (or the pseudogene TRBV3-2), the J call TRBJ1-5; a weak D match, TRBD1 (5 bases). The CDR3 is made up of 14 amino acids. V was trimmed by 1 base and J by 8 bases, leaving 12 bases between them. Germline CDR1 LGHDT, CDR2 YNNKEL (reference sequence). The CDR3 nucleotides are TGTGCCAGCAGCCAAGGCCAGGGCTGGGAGCCCCAGCATTTT. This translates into CASSQGQGWEPQHF.

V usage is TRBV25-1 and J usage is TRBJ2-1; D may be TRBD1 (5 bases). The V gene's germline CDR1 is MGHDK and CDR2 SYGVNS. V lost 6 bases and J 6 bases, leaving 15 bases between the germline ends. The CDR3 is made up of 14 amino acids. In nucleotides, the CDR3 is TGTGCCAGCAGCTTCGGGTCGCAGGGCAATGAGCAGTTCTTC. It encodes CASSFGSQGNEQFF.

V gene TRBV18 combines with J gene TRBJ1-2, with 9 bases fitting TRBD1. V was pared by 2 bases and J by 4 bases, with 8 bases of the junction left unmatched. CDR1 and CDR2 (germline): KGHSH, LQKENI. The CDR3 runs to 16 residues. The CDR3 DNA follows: TGTGCCAGCTCACCAATGGACCCGGGACAGGGCTATGGCTACACCTTC. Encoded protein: CASSPMDPGQGYGYTF.

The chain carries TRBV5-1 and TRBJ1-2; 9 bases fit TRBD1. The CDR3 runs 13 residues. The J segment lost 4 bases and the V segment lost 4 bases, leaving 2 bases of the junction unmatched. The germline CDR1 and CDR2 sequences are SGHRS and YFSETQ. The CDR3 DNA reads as TGCGCCAGCAGCCCGACAGGGGGCTATGGCTACACCTTC. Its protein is CASSPTGGYGYTF. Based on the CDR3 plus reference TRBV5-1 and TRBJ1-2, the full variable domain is KAGVTQTPRYLIKTRGQQVTLSCSPISGHRSVSWYQQTPGQGLQFLFEYFSETQRNKGNFPGRFSGRQFSNSRSEMNVSTLELGDSALYLCASSPTGGYGYTFGSGTRLTVV.

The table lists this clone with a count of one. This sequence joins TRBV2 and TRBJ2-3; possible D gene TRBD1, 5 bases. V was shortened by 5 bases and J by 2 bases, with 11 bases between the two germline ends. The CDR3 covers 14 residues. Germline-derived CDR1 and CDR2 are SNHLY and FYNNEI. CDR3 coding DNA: TGTGCCAGCAGTCGACAGCTGGCCACAGATACGCAGTATTTT. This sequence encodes CASSRQLATDTQYF.